Following are 26 T cell receptor beta chains from one sample sequenced in a study of beta chain features in type 1 diabetes. The study reverse transcribed the entire isolated RNA, so it sequenced expressed TCRB transcripts. Only in-frame clones appear in the TCRdb table, and some are missing; sequencing was by immunoSEQ multiplex PCR. The table has some 150,000 clones, around 9.3% seen once. The sample consisted of naive CD4+ T cells from blood. The receptor set was obtained from a man younger than 35 in good health.

This clone appeared many times. The chain employs TRBV29-1 and TRBJ1-5, with TRBD1 as a possible D gene (5 bases). The germline V and J ends were trimmed by 2 bases and 2 bases, with 7 bases remaining between them. The CDR3 consists of 13 residues. In germline, CDR1 is SQVTM, CDR2 ANQGSEA. The CDR3 protein is CSVEQGRNQPQHF. For the CDR3, the DNA is TGCAGCGTTGAACAGGGTCGCAATCAGCCCCAGCATTTT. The complete variable domain, with remaining parts taken from reference TRBV29-1 and TRBJ1-5, reads SAVISQKPSRDICQRGTSLTIQCQVDSQVTMMFWYRQQPGQSLTLIATANQGSEATYESGFVIDKFPISRPNLTFSTLTVSNMSPEDSSIYLCSVEQGRNQPQHFGDGTRLSIL.

The rearrangement joins TRBV7-2 to TRBJ2-7; TRBD2 is a possible D gene (6 bases). Trimming pared 1 base from V and 2 bases from J, leaving 15 bases between. Germline V CDR1 and CDR2: SGHTA, FQGNSA. This CDR3 has 16 amino acids. DNA of the CDR3: TGTGCCAGCAGCTTAGGGGGCGCGGGAACCCCCTACGAGCAGTACTTC. Protein product: CASSLGGAGTPYEQYF.

This chain links TRBV19 with TRBJ1-2; TRBD1 is a possible D gene (6 bases). Germline V gives CDR1 LNHDA, CDR2 SQIVND (reference sequence). This CDR3 contains 14 residues. V shed 7 bases and J shed 2 bases, with 14 bases lying between them. CDR3 protein: CASTLGQPNYGYTF. Written as DNA, the CDR3 is TGTGCCAGTACCCTAGGACAGCCGAACTATGGCTACACCTTC.

CDR3 DNA sequence: TGTGCCAGCTCACCACTCCTAGCGGGGGGGAGTCCCGATACGCAGTATTTT. It translates to CASSPLLAGGSPDTQYF. The V and J genes are TRBV18 and TRBJ2-3, with 12 positions matching TRBD2. This CDR3 has 17 residues. Germline CDR1 and CDR2: KGHSH and LQKENI. Unmatched junction bases numbered 8, after V lost 1 base and J lost 6 bases.

This clone was recorded a few times. The chain's CDR3 is CASSQGTSVDYEQYF. The CDR3 DNA is TGCGCCAGCAGCCAAGGGACTAGCGTGGACTACGAGCAGTACTTC. The V and J genes are TRBV4-3 and TRBJ2-7, with 9 bases fitting TRBD2. Losses at the gene ends were 1 base for V and 3 bases for J; bases not matched to a gene: 4. This CDR3 is 15 amino acids long. Germline V gives CDR1 LGHNA, CDR2 YSLEER.

This clone showed up many times. The CDR3 nucleotides are TGTGCCAGCAGCTCCCGGACAGGGACTGAAGCTTTCTTT. Translation gives CASSSRTGTEAFF. The rearrangement uses TRBV7-2 and TRBJ1-1, with TRBD1 identical over 8 bases. Germline V gives CDR1 SGHTA, CDR2 FQGNSA. V lost 4 bases to trimming and J lost 5 bases; unmatched junction nucleotides: 3. The CDR3 length is 13 residues. The full variable domain, with the rest looked up from reference TRBV7-2 and TRBJ1-1, is GAGVSQSPSNKVTEKGKDVELRCDPISGHTALYWYRQSLGQGLEFLIYFQGNSAPDKSGLPSDRFSAERTGGSVSTLTIQRTQQEDSAVYLCASSSRTGTEAFFGQGTRLTVV.

This clone was observed a few times. This chain uses TRBV5-1 with TRBJ2-3; 9 nucleotides line up with TRBD2. CDR1 and CDR2 (germline): SGHRS, YFSETQ. The J segment lost 1 base and the V segment lost 0 bases, leaving 3 bases of the junction unmatched. This CDR3 region has 16 residues. The CDR3 reads CASSLEAGGRTDTQYF. The CDR3 nucleotides read TGCGCCAGCAGCTTGGAAGCGGGGGGACGCACAGATACGCAGTATTTT.

The chain employs TRBV6-5 and TRBJ1-2; TRBD1 aligns across 8 bases. Germline V gene data show CDR1 as MNHEY and CDR2 as SVGAGI. V lost 10 bases and J lost 3; bases outside the gene matches: 4. The CDR3 totals 12 residues. This CDR3 reads CATTDRDYGYTF. In DNA form, the CDR3 reads TGTGCCACCACGGACAGGGACTATGGCTACACCTTC.

This rearrangement joins TRBV30 to TRBJ2-1; 11 bases are shared with TRBD1. Germline V gene lookup returns CDR1 GTSNPN and CDR2 SVGIG (reference sequence). V was clipped by 1 base and J by 2 bases; unmatched bases: 4. The CDR3 is made up of 16 amino acids. CDR3 protein: CAWSGRDRGTYNEQFF. The CDR3 region has the DNA TGTGCCTGGAGTGGGCGGGACAGGGGGACCTACAATGAGCAGTTCTTC.

This clone has a count of ten or more. This chain uses TRBV23-1 with TRBJ2-1; TRBD1 is a possible D gene (5 bases). TRBV23-1 is sorted into the ORF group, with uncertain function. The CDR3 length is 16 residues. Trimming removed 0 bases from V and 0 bases from J, with 9 bases in between. The CDR3 is CASSQSPGYSYNEQFF. The CDR3 coding sequence is TGCGCCAGCAGTCAATCCCCAGGGTACTCCTACAATGAGCAGTTCTTC.

This clone has more than one count but fewer than ten. The chain uses TRBV4-1 and TRBJ2-7; TRBD1 aligns across 11 bases. Germline CDR1 is MGHRA and CDR2 is YSYEKL. V lost 4 bases, J lost 4 bases, and 6 bases stayed unmatched. This CDR3 spans 15 amino acids. CDR3 DNA: TGCGCCAGCAGCCTCCAGGGACAGGGGGTATACGAGCAGTACTTC. Translation gives CASSLQGQGVYEQYF.

CDR3 in DNA: TGCGCCAGCTCCCCCCTCGGGAACGCAATGAACACTGAAGCTTTCTTT. Translated, it gives CASSPLGNAMNTEAFF. This rearrangement joins TRBV10-2 to TRBJ1-1, with no clear D. Per the germline V gene, CDR1 is WSHSY and CDR2 is SAAADI. This CDR3 comprises 16 residues. The germline V and J ends were trimmed by 8 bases and 0 bases, with 19 bases remaining between them.

This clone was picked up a small number of times. The chain uses TRBV5-1 and TRBJ2-3; 8 positions match TRBD1. This CDR3 spans 16 amino acids. With 4 bases clipped from V and 1 base from J, the junction kept 8 bases outside the gene matches. Germline lookup yields CDR1 SGHRS and CDR2 YFSETQ. CDR3 bases: TGCGCCAGCAGCGTAACAGGGGGTGTCGGCACAGATACGCAGTATTTT. Encoded protein: CASSVTGGVGTDTQYF.

This clone appeared a few times. This chain uses TRBV6-5 with TRBJ2-1; 7 bases are shared with TRBD1. Germline V lookup: CDR1 MNHEY, CDR2 SVGAGI. With V trimmed by 6 bases and J by 0 bases, 5 bases remained unmatched. CDR3 size: 15 residues. The CDR3: CASRRQGSSYNEQFF. CDR3 DNA sequence: TGTGCCAGCAGGAGACAGGGTAGCTCCTACAATGAGCAGTTCTTC.

This clone was counted ten times or more. This rearrangement joins TRBV4-2 to TRBJ2-7; D may be TRBD1 (5 bases). V was trimmed by 0 bases and J by 3 bases, leaving 9 bases between them. The CDR3 is 14 amino acids. Looked up from germline, CDR1 is LGHNA and CDR2 is YNFKEQ. DNA of the CDR3: TGTGCCAGCAGCCAAGAAATACAGGACTACGAGCAGTACTTC. Translated: CASSQEIQDYEQYF.

This chain links TRBV11-2 with TRBJ2-1, with 8 bases aligning to TRBD1. With V trimmed by 5 bases and J by 6 bases, 9 bases remained unmatched. The CDR3 extends over 15 amino acids. The germline CDR1 and CDR2 sequences are SGHAT and FQNNGV. The CDR3, as DNA: TGTGCCAGCAGCCAGGTCTGGACAGGGATCAATGAGCAGTTCTTC. This translates into CASSQVWTGINEQFF.

This clone was seen once. The chain is built from TRBV2 and TRBJ1-5; a possible D gene is TRBD1 (6 bases). The V end lost 4 bases, the J end lost 7 bases, and 14 bases lay between the germline ends. The CDR3 is 14 residues long. Germline V lookup: CDR1 SNHLY, CDR2 FYNNEI. DNA for the CDR3: TGTGCCAGCAGTGGGGGGACAATGGGGCAGCCCCAGCATTTT. Protein: CASSGGTMGQPQHF.

This clone was found many times. The chain recombines TRBV4-1 with TRBJ2-3; TRBD1 matches at 10 bases. The germline V gene encodes CDR1 MGHRA and CDR2 YSYEKL. V trimming: 5 bases; J trimming: 3 bases; junction bases outside the gene matches: 5. The CDR3 spans 15 residues. CDR3: CASSVPGQGTDTQYF. The CDR3 nucleotides are TGCGCCAGCAGCGTGCCGGGACAGGGGACAGATACGCAGTATTTT.

The table lists this clone with a few counts. The chain is built from TRBV5-1 and TRBJ1-2, with TRBD1 matching over 9 bases. Looked up from germline, CDR1 is SGHRS and CDR2 is YFSETQ. The CDR3 has 14 residues. The junction had 5 bases not matched to a gene; V was cut back by 2 bases and J by 6 bases. The CDR3 protein is CASSLGQGRDGYTF. The DNA for the CDR3 is TGCGCCAGCAGCTTAGGACAGGGGAGGGATGGCTACACCTTC.

This clone turned up a few times. The chain employs TRBV2 and TRBJ1-1, with D perhaps matching TRBD1 (5 bases). The germline gives CDR1 SNHLY, CDR2 FYNNEI. Trimming took 3 bases from V and 6 from J, leaving 8 bases between them. The CDR3 consists of 12 residues. The CDR3 sequence: CASSETAAEAFF. The CDR3 coding sequence is TGTGCCAGCAGTGAGACAGCCGCTGAAGCTTTCTTT.

This clone occurred a few times. This chain links TRBV28 with TRBJ2-5; 7 nucleotides align to TRBD2. The CDR3 is made up of 15 amino acids. In germline, CDR1 is MDHEN, CDR2 SYDVKM. Losses at the gene ends were 7 bases for V and 4 bases for J; bases not matched to a gene: 12. For the CDR3, the DNA is TGTGCCAGCACCTTGGGAGGGGTATTAAGAGAGACCCAGTACTTC. This translates into CASTLGGVLRETQYF.

The chain has TRBV29-1 and TRBJ2-5; 11 bases match TRBD1. This CDR3 is built from 15 residues. CDR1 is SQVTM and CDR2 is ANQGSEA in the germline V gene. J gave up 6 bases and V 4 bases, and 10 bases lay outside the gene matches. CDR3 loop: CSVGNAGQGAKTQYF. CDR3 DNA sequence: TGCAGCGTTGGAAACGCAGGACAGGGGGCGAAGACCCAGTACTTC.

The chain is built from TRBV7-3 and TRBJ1-6, with D possibly matching TRBD1 (5 bases). V shed 0 bases and J shed 8 bases, with 8 bases lying between them. Germline CDR1 SGHTA, CDR2 FQGTGA. The CDR3 has 14 residues. CDR3 DNA: TGTGCCAGCAGCTTAACGGAGACAGATTCACCCCTCCACTTT. As protein: CASSLTETDSPLHF. Based on the CDR3 plus reference TRBV7-3 and TRBJ1-6, the full variable domain is GAGVSQTPSNKVTEKGKYVELRCDPISGHTALYWYRQSLGQGPEFLIYFQGTGAADDSGLPNDRFFAVRPEGSVSTLKIQRTERGDSAVYLCASSLTETDSPLHFGNGTRLTVT.

This clone has more than one count but fewer than ten. The V gene is TRBV19, the J gene TRBJ2-7, with 7 bases matching TRBD1. The CDR3 contains 16 residues. Germline CDR1 and CDR2: LNHDA and SQIVND (reference sequence). After removal of 2 bases from V and 3 bases from J, the junction contained 10 bases not matched to a gene. The CDR3 nucleotides read TGTGCCAGTAGTATACCAGACAAGGGGGCCGGCTACGAGCAGTACTTC. Its protein is CASSIPDKGAGYEQYF.

This clone was detected only a few times. V is TRBV16 and J is TRBJ2-2; D is ambiguous. Germline-derived CDR1 and CDR2 are KGHSY and FQNENV. CDR3 size: 14 residues. V was pared by 2 bases and J by 1 base, with 5 bases between. CDR3 coding DNA: TGTGCCAGCAGCCAAAGAGGGAACACCGGGGAGCTGTTTTTT. This codes for CASSQRGNTGELFF.

This clone showed up just a few times. The chain uses TRBV4-2 and TRBJ2-1; weak D call: TRBD1 (6 bases). With 2 bases removed from V and 9 bases from J, the gap between germline ends came to 11 bases. This CDR3 comprises 13 residues. CDR1 is LGHNA and CDR2 is YNFKEQ in the germline V gene. CDR3 residues: CASSQYRVGEQFF. CDR3 DNA: TGTGCCAGCAGCCAATACAGGGTTGGTGAGCAGTTCTTC.